This TCR beta chain was recovered during a study of T cell responses to AZD1222 COVID-19 vaccine. A word on this clone: Antigen unknown.

Study-level findings and limits: Spike-specific TCR breadth and depth both grew after two AZD1222 doses. At 160-218 and 743-854, vaccine-associated CD4 TCRs were dominant, and they spanned spike. The number of AZD1222 recipients seropositive at baseline was only 5 to 7. White British donors predominated, females outnumbered males, and clonal diversity was possibly underestimated.

Measured with immunoSEQ multiplex PCR; TCRdb has only the in-frame clones, and not every one. The table includes around 110,000 clones, 70% to 90% detected once. The germline V gene encodes CDR1 SGHNT and CDR2 YYREEE (reference sequence). The CDR3 is made up of 14 amino acids. Trimming took off 4 bases at V and 4 bases at J, with 15 bases between the two ends. The sequence came from an adult in good health. The sample was peripheral blood, taken on day 0 of MenACWY control vaccination. The V gene is TRBV5-4, the J gene TRBJ2-7; D gene unclear. Here the CDR3 reads CASSLPGGDYEQYF. CDR3 in DNA: TGTGCCAGCAGCCTCCCCGGTGGAGATTACGAGCAGTACTTC.